These T cell receptor beta chains were read from a single sample in a study of T-cell reconstitution after alpha-beta-depleted transplantation in children. TCRdb reprocessed the PCR reads via MiXCR and lists one record per CDR3 protein. The profile shows approximately 250,000 distinct CDR3 sequences, about 26% of them singletons. The source material was PBMCs, sampled before TCRalphabeta/CD19-depleted stem cell transplant. The source of these receptors is a girl aged 2-15 years with Fanconi anemia, due to receive a stem cell transplant. Each CDR3 is given without its conserved first and last residue. The D gene is left open where the match is weak.

V gene,D gene,J gene,CDR3 protein
TRBV5-1,NA,TRBJ2-3,ASSLGGNADTQY
TRBV29-1,NA,TRBJ2-1,SAGRQGGGNEQF
TRBV7-2,TRBD1,TRBJ1-1,ASSREGAREAF
TRBV20-1,NA,TRBJ1-2,SARGGLGTNYGYT
TRBV20-1,NA,TRBJ2-1,SARGLDAHSYNEQF
TRBV11-2,NA,TRBJ2-3,ASSLTPRGGGHTDTQY
TRBV20-1,NA,TRBJ1-1,SATRNRALGTEAF
TRBV21-1,NA,TRBJ2-7,ASSKALGAAYEQY
TRBV5-1,TRBD2,TRBJ2-7,ASSLQSRLAGPGEQY
TRBV2,TRBD2,TRBJ2-5,ASSASGEETQY
TRBV10-3,NA,TRBJ2-4,AISDGKNIQY
TRBV4-2,NA,TRBJ1-1,ASSLGRMNTEAF
TRBV27,NA,TRBJ2-3,ASSHRAGADTQY
TRBV29-1,TRBD1,TRBJ2-7,SAKTGVGYEQY
TRBV11-2,NA,TRBJ2-1,ASSLDRSGLEQF
TRBV7-8,TRBD2,TRBJ2-5,ASSLFTSGGSKETQY
TRBV9,NA,TRBJ2-3,ASSVDRVNTDTQY
TRBV20-1,NA,TRBJ2-1,SAVAVRDYNEQF
TRBV7-2,TRBD2,TRBJ2-5,ASSFSGGETQY
TRBV12-3/TRBV12-4,NA,TRBJ2-1,ASSFQLDSYNEQF
TRBV20-1,TRBD2,TRBJ2-1,SAYGLAGGHNEQF
TRBV5-1,NA,TRBJ2-1,ASSLEAGRSYNEQF
TRBV20-1,TRBD2,TRBJ2-1,SAREPSGEYNEQF
TRBV28,NA,TRBJ1-5,ASRVVGPQH
TRBV20-1,TRBD1,TRBJ1-2,SARDDRGNGYT
TRBV5-1,NA,TRBJ1-1,ASSPVSNTEAF
TRBV29-1,TRBD1,TRBJ1-2,SVQTGDRRGYT
TRBV20-1,NA,TRBJ2-5,SADEATGQETQY
TRBV7-3,TRBD2,TRBJ2-2,ASSLSGSTGELF